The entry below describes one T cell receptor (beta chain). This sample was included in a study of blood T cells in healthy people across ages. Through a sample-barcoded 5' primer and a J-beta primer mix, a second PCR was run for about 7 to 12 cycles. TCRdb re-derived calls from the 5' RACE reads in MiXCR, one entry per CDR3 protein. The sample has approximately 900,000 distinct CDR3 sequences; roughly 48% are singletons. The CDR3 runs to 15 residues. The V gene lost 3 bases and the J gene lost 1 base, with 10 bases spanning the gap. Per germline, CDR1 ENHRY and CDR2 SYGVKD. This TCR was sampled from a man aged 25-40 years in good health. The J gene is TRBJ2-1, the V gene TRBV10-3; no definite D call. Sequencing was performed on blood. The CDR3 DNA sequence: TGTGCCATCAGTGACCCAGCTCTTTCCTACAATGAGCAGTTCTTC. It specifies CAISDPALSYNEQFF.